The clone carrying this T cell receptor (beta chain) came up a few times. Its specificity is not known. This specimen comes from a study of T cells after yellow fever vaccination. Study-wide points: Highly abundant clonotypes carried over from the bulk population could end up in FACS-sorted repertoires as contaminants.

The TCR cDNA carried a universal primer site and UMIs from 5'RACE template switching. MiXCR was run by TCRdb on the 5' RACE reads, yielding one entry per CDR3 protein. The sample has about 300,000 distinct CDR3 sequences; 8.7% are singletons. This CDR3 has 16 amino acids. The chain is built from TRBV3-2 and TRBJ2-7; the table gives TRBD1 as D, unverified against the DNA. TRBV3-2 is classified as a pseudogene. This TCR derives from a man aged 18 to 35 who received the YFV17D yellow fever vaccine. Source: CD4+ T cells sorted from PBMCs, taken 5 days after the yellow fever booster vaccination. For the CDR3, the DNA is TGTGCCAGCAGCCAAGAGCCGAGGCGCCCCTCCTACGAGCAGTACTTC. It codes for CASSQEPRRPSYEQYF.